These 3 T cell receptor beta chains were sequenced from one sample in a study of shared clonotypes between healthy human individuals. Clones were read by immunoSEQ multiplex PCR, and TCRdb kept only the in-frame ones, dropping some. This sample yields approximately 2,000,000 clones, of which 93% are seen a single time; more than 1.5% belongs to the top ten. It was CD45RO-negative cells, positively selected for CCR7, that made up naive CD8 cells, with terminally differentiated effector memory CD45RA+ cells excluded. Input material: naive CD8+ T cells from PBMCs. These receptors were collected from a man aged 18 to 30 in good health. Some clones in this sample may be carry-over from other donors' samples.

The chain carries TRBV4-1 and TRBJ2-2; 7 bases align to TRBD2. The CDR3 consists of 15 residues. V was clipped by 3 bases and J by 7 bases; unmatched bases: 8. The V gene's germline CDR1 is MGHRA and CDR2 YSYEKL. This CDR3 is CASSQGGELDGELFF. In DNA, the CDR3 is TGCGCCAGCAGCCAGGGAGGGGAGTTGGACGGGGAGCTGTTTTTT.

This rearrangement joins TRBV21-1 to TRBJ1-5. TRBV21-1 is a listed pseudogene. The CDR3 has 14 residues. The CDR3 DNA sequence: TGTGCCAGCAGCAAAGTGGGGGGCAATCAGCCCCAGCATTTT. Encoded protein: CASSKVGGNQPQHF.

V is TRBV7-8 and J is TRBJ2-3; tentatively, D is TRBD2 (6 bases). The CDR3 sequence is 16 residues long. Trimming took 6 bases from V and 2 from J, leaving 18 bases between them. Germline loops: CDR1 SGHVS, CDR2 FQNEAQ. In nucleotides, the CDR3 is TGTGCCAGCAGTTCAAGAACGAGCGGGTACACAGATACGCAGTATTTT. It yields the protein CASSSRTSGYTDTQYF.